The 9 T cell receptor beta chains reported below all come from one sample, sequenced in a study of post-analysis software for immune sequencing data. Study-wide findings and caveats: The study found TRBV5-6, TRBV5-1 and TRBV20-1 among several TRBV segments more frequent in patients than controls.

No antigen is known for these receptors. Each TCR beta cDNA library carried unique molecular identifiers. TCRdb reanalysed the PCR reads using MiXCR and keeps one entry per CDR3 protein. Among 750,000 to 900,000 distinct CDR3 sequences listed, roughly 50% were seen once. What was sequenced was blood. These receptors originate from a girl aged 5 to 17 with multiple sclerosis.

The chain couples TRBV7-9 to TRBJ2-7; D gene unclear. The length of the CDR3 is 16 residues. Germline V gene sequence: CDR1 SEHNR, CDR2 FQNEAQ (reference sequence). V gave up 5 bases and J gave up 6 bases, with 23 bases separating them. The CDR3 DNA follows: TGTGCCAGCAGCCCCACCGCCGGCGCGAGCTGGAGCGAGCAGTACTTC. Translation gives CASSPTAGASWSEQYF.

The CDR3 here is CAKDRSETEAFF. The CDR3 DNA reads as TGTGCCAAGGACAGGTCGGAGACTGAAGCTTTCTTT. The chain couples TRBV21-1 to TRBJ1-1; the table's D gene call, TRBD1, was not cross checked with the DNA. TRBV21-1 is labeled a pseudogene. This CDR3 is 12 amino acids long.

This clonotype was found a few times. This may stem from a read error, because a much larger clone lies one nucleotide away. The chain joins TRBV24-1 to TRBJ2-5, with D possibly matching TRBD2 (8 bases). The CDR3 totals 15 residues. Germline V gene lookup returns CDR1 KGHDR and CDR2 SFDVKD. The CDR3 sequence is CATSQGQRGQESQYF. CDR3 bases: TGTGCCACCAGTCAGGGACAGCGGGGGCAAGAGAGCCAGTACTTC.

This clonotype has only a few counts. The V and J genes are TRBV12-3 or TRBV12-4 and TRBJ1-2; no firm D call. This CDR3 is 13 amino acids long. Between the trimmed V and J ends, which lost 4 bases and 7 bases, there was a span of 13 bases. The CDR3 DNA reads as TGTGCCAGCAGTTCAGGCCGGTCCGGTGGCTACACCTTC. The encoded protein is CASSSGRSGGYTF.

The chain carries TRBV12-3 or TRBV12-4 and TRBJ2-5; D is unresolved. V shed 3 bases and J shed 5 bases, with 13 bases lying between them. The CDR3 is 14 residues long. CDR3 region: CASSLGPPMETQYF. In nucleotides, the CDR3 is TGTGCCAGCAGTTTGGGCCCCCCAATGGAGACCCAGTACTTC.

As concerns this clonotype: One end of the junction is discordant with germline, which a read error may explain. The chain joins TRBV7-9 to TRBJ2-6; D possibly corresponds to TRBD1 (7 bases). The CDR3 contains 19 residues. Looked up from germline, CDR1 is SEHNR and CDR2 is FQNEAQ (reference sequence). CDR3 sequence reads: CASSPSAGKGGAGANVRTF. The CDR3 DNA sequence: TGTGCCAGCAGCCCGAGTGCGGGAAAAGGGGGCGCTGGGGCCAACGTCCGGACTTTC.

This clonotype has a handful of counts. V usage is TRBV28 and J usage is TRBJ1-1; D gene unclear. The CDR3 is 10 residues long. The V gene lost 10 bases and the J gene lost 6 bases, with 9 bases spanning the gap. Germline V gives CDR1 MDHEN, CDR2 SYDVKM. The CDR3 region is CATRTAEAFF. Written as DNA, the CDR3 is TGTGCCACTCGGACGGCTGAAGCTTTCTTT.

The chain is built from TRBV20-1 and TRBJ2-3, with D perhaps matching TRBD1 (7 bases). Trimming took off 8 bases at V and 0 bases at J, with 15 bases between the two ends. The CDR3 covers 14 residues. The V gene's germline CDR1 is DFQATT and CDR2 SNEGSKA (reference sequence). The CDR3 sequence is CSTTTGTSTDTQYF. The CDR3 DNA is TGCAGTACCACGACAGGGACTAGCACAGATACGCAGTATTTT.

This clonotype was found a few times. The rearrangement joins TRBV10-2 to TRBJ2-7, with unresolved D. The germline CDR1 and CDR2 sequences are WSHSY and SAAADI. The CDR3 extends over 14 amino acids. V lost 6 bases, J lost 4 bases, and 16 bases lay in between. CDR3: CASRDLDGRYEQYF. The DNA for the CDR3 is TGCGCCAGCAGGGATTTAGACGGCAGATACGAGCAGTACTTC.